The next 30 T cell receptor beta chains were all read from a single sample in a study of T cell responses to AZD1222 COVID-19 vaccine. Assay used: immunoSEQ multiplex PCR; TCRdb lists only in-frame clones, some missing. The sample consists of around 110,000 clones, around 92% of them appearing once. This sample comprised peripheral blood, obtained 28 days after the second AZD1222 dose. The receptors were gathered from an adult who received the AZD1222 COVID-19 vaccine.

The chain joins TRBV15 to TRBJ2-1; D may be TRBD1 (6 bases). With 3 bases removed from V and 7 bases from J, the gap between germline ends came to 16 bases. Germline assignment: CDR1 LNHNV and CDR2 YYDKDF (reference sequence). CDR3 size: 15 residues. In DNA, the CDR3 is TGTGCCACCAGCAGGAGCGGACAGTACCCTAATGAGCAGTTCTTC. Amino acids: CATSRSGQYPNEQFF. Full variable domain (remainder filled in from reference TRBV15 and TRBJ2-1): DAMVIQNPRYQVTQFGKPVTLSCSQTLNHNVMYWYQQKSSQAPKLLFHYYDKDFNNEADTPDNFQSRRPNTSFCFLDIRSPGLGDTAMYLCATSRSGQYPNEQFFGPGTRLTVL.

The rearrangement links TRBV4-2 to TRBJ2-7; no firm D call. Trimming left V 3 bases short and J 7 bases short, with 13 bases between. The CDR3 contains 13 residues. Germline CDR1 reads LGHNA; CDR2 reads YNFKEQ. CDR3 amino acids: CASSHRSVDEQYF. Written as DNA, the CDR3 is TGTGCCAGCAGCCACCGCTCAGTTGATGAGCAGTACTTC.

The gene calls are TRBV3-1 (or the pseudogene TRBV3-2) and TRBJ2-5; D is possibly TRBD2 (6 bases). The CDR3 is made up of 14 amino acids. From germline, CDR1 is LGHDT and CDR2 YNNKEL (reference sequence). Between the trimmed V and J ends, which lost 2 bases and 0 bases, there was a span of 7 bases. The DNA of the CDR3 is TGTGCCAGCAGCCAACTAGCGAACCAAGAGACCCAGTACTTC. It encodes CASSQLANQETQYF.

This clone turned up a few times. The rearrangement joins TRBV19 to TRBJ2-7; 12 bases fit TRBD1. The CDR3 loop spans 16 amino acids. Per germline, CDR1 LNHDA and CDR2 SQIVND (reference sequence). With V trimmed by 4 bases and J by 4 bases, 8 bases remained unmatched. In DNA, the CDR3 is TGTGCCAGTAGTACACTACCGGGACAGGGGGCTTACGAGCAGTACTTC. It yields the protein CASSTLPGQGAYEQYF.

J is TRBJ2-5 and V is TRBV30; D is unresolved. This CDR3 is built from 14 residues. Looked up from germline, CDR1 is GTSNPN and CDR2 is SVGIG (reference sequence). Between the trimmed V and J ends, which lost 0 bases and 2 bases, there was a span of 10 bases. The DNA of the CDR3 is TGTGCCTGGAGTGTAACGAGCGTTCAAGAGACCCAGTACTTC. As protein: CAWSVTSVQETQYF.

The DNA of the CDR3 is TGTGCCAGTAGGGAACAGGGGGCAGGAGGAAACACCATATATTTT. Its protein is CASREQGAGGNTIYF. The rearrangement joins TRBV19 to TRBJ1-3; 9 positions match TRBD1. Germline assignment: CDR1 LNHDA and CDR2 SQIVND (reference sequence). The CDR3 is made up of 15 amino acids. J was trimmed by 4 bases and V by 6 bases; bases with no gene match: 7.

This rearrangement joins TRBV5-1 to TRBJ1-5; no reliable D call. V dropped 4 bases and J dropped 0 bases, with 11 bases sitting between them. CDR3 length equals 15 residues. CDR1 is SGHRS, CDR2 YFSETQ, per germline. CDR3 in DNA: TGCGCCAGCAGCCCGGACGGTCTTAGCAATCAGCCCCAGCATTTT. Protein: CASSPDGLSNQPQHF.

The chain employs TRBV11-2 and TRBJ1-1; 8 nucleotides agree with TRBD1. Trimming took 5 bases from V and 5 from J; bases not matched to a gene: 4. Germline lookup yields CDR1 SGHAT and CDR2 FQNNGV. The CDR3 is made up of 13 amino acids. This CDR3 is CASSSRGPTEAFF. Here the CDR3 DNA reads TGTGCCAGCAGCAGCAGGGGGCCAACTGAAGCTTTCTTT.

The rearrangement uses TRBV28 and TRBJ2-5; possible D gene TRBD1, 5 bases. The length of the CDR3 is 13 residues. V lost 3 bases and J 1 base, leaving 6 bases between the germline ends. Per the germline V gene, CDR1 is MDHEN and CDR2 is SYDVKM. In nucleotides, the CDR3 is TGTGCCAGCAGTTTCCAGGGCCAAGAGACCCAGTACTTC. Translated: CASSFQGQETQYF.

The rearrangement links TRBV7-9 to TRBJ2-3; 8 nucleotides match TRBD1. The germline CDR1 and CDR2 sequences are SEHNR and FQNEAQ (reference sequence). This CDR3 comprises 15 residues. V lost 5 bases, J lost 4 bases, and 8 bases stayed unmatched. The CDR3 is CASSPGQGVADTQYF. The CDR3 DNA reads TGTGCCAGCAGCCCAGGACAGGGTGTCGCAGATACGCAGTATTTT.

This rearrangement joins TRBV11-2 to TRBJ1-1, with D hard to call. The V gene lost 2 bases and the J gene lost 8 bases, with 6 bases spanning the gap. Germline V lookup: CDR1 SGHAT, CDR2 FQNNGV. CDR3 size: 11 residues. As DNA, the CDR3 is TGTGCCAGCAGCTTAATCGGGGAAGCTTTCTTT. Encoded protein: CASSLIGEAFF.

The chain uses TRBV5-1 and TRBJ1-1, with TRBD1 as a possible D gene (5 bases). V was trimmed by 4 bases and J by 4 bases, leaving 14 bases between them. Germline CDR1 reads SGHRS; CDR2 reads YFSETQ. This CDR3 region has 14 residues. This CDR3 reads CASSPRAGGTEAFF. CDR3 bases: TGCGCCAGCAGCCCCAGGGCGGGGGGCACTGAAGCTTTCTTT. The full variable domain, completed using reference TRBV5-1 and TRBJ1-1, is KAGVTQTPRYLIKTRGQQVTLSCSPISGHRSVSWYQQTPGQGLQFLFEYFSETQRNKGNFPGRFSGRQFSNSRSEMNVSTLELGDSALYLCASSPRAGGTEAFFGQGTRLTVV.

This rearrangement joins TRBV2 to TRBJ1-2; D ambiguous. Germline loops: CDR1 SNHLY, CDR2 FYNNEI. The CDR3 extends over 12 amino acids. Trimming shortened V by 4 bases and J by 2 bases, and 5 bases separated the two germline ends. CDR3 coding DNA: TGTGCCAGCAGTGCGCAGAACTATGGCTACACCTTC. Translated: CASSAQNYGYTF.

The chain links TRBV30 to TRBJ2-3; possibly TRBD1 for D (6 bases). The CDR3 is 13 amino acids. The germline V gene has CDR1 GTSNPN and CDR2 SVGIG (reference sequence). V was pared by 3 bases and J by 7 bases, with 14 bases between. CDR3 bases: TGTGCCTGGAGGTACCGGACAGAACATACGCAGTATTTT. This encodes CAWRYRTEHTQYF.

The gene calls are TRBV3-1 (or the pseudogene TRBV3-2) and TRBJ2-2; no firm D call. V was trimmed by 0 bases and J by 5 bases, leaving 10 bases between them. The CDR3 covers 15 residues. Looked up from germline, CDR1 is LGHDT and CDR2 is YNNKEL (reference sequence). CDR3 protein: CASSQDSQITGELFF. The CDR3 DNA follows: TGTGCCAGCAGCCAAGATAGTCAGATTACCGGGGAGCTGTTTTTT.

The chain employs TRBV18 and TRBJ1-6; 9 bases line up with TRBD1. There are 15 residues in the CDR3. The V and J ends lost 5 bases and 6 bases, in that order; junction bases with no gene match: 5. CDR1 and CDR2 from the germline V gene are KGHSH and LQKENI. The CDR3 coding sequence is TGTGCCAGCTCATCGGACAGGGGAGGTAATTCACCCCTCCACTTT. This sequence encodes CASSSDRGGNSPLHF.

J is TRBJ1-5 and V is TRBV3-1 (or the pseudogene TRBV3-2), with D possibly TRBD1 on 5 matching bases. This CDR3 region has 14 residues. V gave up 0 bases and J gave up 7 bases, with 10 bases separating them. Germline values: CDR1 LGHDT, CDR2 YNNKEL (reference sequence). CDR3 in amino acids: CASSQEGVSQPQHF. The CDR3 DNA sequence: TGTGCCAGCAGCCAAGAAGGGGTGTCACAGCCCCAGCATTTT.

The CDR3 DNA reads TGTGCCAGCAGCTCTCGGACAGGGCAGAAAGAGCAGTACTTC. As protein: CASSSRTGQKEQYF. The rearrangement uses TRBV7-8 and TRBJ2-7; the match to TRBD1 covers 8 bases. Germline lookup yields CDR1 SGHVS and CDR2 FQNEAQ. The trim removed 4 bases at V and 7 bases at J, leaving 9 bases unmatched. CDR3 length: 14 amino acids.

This CDR3 reads CASSQGLGGVGEKLFF. As DNA, the CDR3 is TGTGCCAGCAGCCAAGGATTAGGGGGCGTTGGAGAAAAACTGTTTTTT. V gene TRBV4-2 combines with J gene TRBJ1-4, with TRBD1 matching over 7 bases. V lost 1 base and J lost 8; bases outside the gene matches: 10. The germline V gene encodes CDR1 LGHNA and CDR2 YNFKEQ. This CDR3 region has 16 residues.

This chain connects TRBV5-5 to TRBJ1-5, with a tentative D call TRBD1 (6 bases). The V gene lost 4 bases and the J gene lost 5 bases, with 10 bases spanning the gap. The CDR3 has 13 amino acids. CDR1 is SGHKS and CDR2 is YYEKEE in the germline V gene (reference sequence). Here the CDR3 reads CASSPEGDQPQHF. The CDR3 nucleotides read TGTGCCAGCAGCCCAGAGGGGGATCAGCCCCAGCATTTT.

The chain employs TRBV4-3 and TRBJ2-7, with 9 nucleotides matching TRBD2. CDR3 length equals 15 residues. The V segment lost 4 bases and the J segment 5 bases; nucleotides outside the gene matches: 9. CDR1 and CDR2 (germline): LGHNA, YSLEER. The CDR3 region is CASSRTREGRDEQYF. The DNA of the CDR3 is TGCGCCAGCAGCCGAACGCGGGAGGGCCGGGACGAGCAGTACTTC.

The V and J genes are TRBV5-1 and TRBJ1-5; D gene unclear. Germline-derived CDR1 and CDR2 are SGHRS and YFSETQ. The CDR3 sequence is 15 residues long. Trimming removed 0 bases from V and 0 bases from J, with 7 bases in between. CDR3 sequence: CASSLGLNSNQPQHF. CDR3 nucleotides: TGCGCCAGCAGCTTGGGACTGAATAGCAATCAGCCCCAGCATTTT.

The chain carries TRBV5-6 and TRBJ2-4; the D is unclear. The V gene's germline CDR1 is SGHDT and CDR2 YYEEEE. This CDR3 is built from 15 residues. V shed 0 bases and J shed 0 bases, with 7 bases lying between them. As DNA, the CDR3 is TGTGCCAGCAGCTTGGGGCAGATAGCCAAAAACATTCAGTACTTC. This codes for CASSLGQIAKNIQYF.

The count of this clone is one. This chain links TRBV19 with TRBJ2-2; 8 bases fit TRBD2. V lost 7 bases, J lost 5 bases, and 12 bases stayed unmatched. CDR3 length: 16 amino acids. Germline loops: CDR1 LNHDA, CDR2 SQIVND (reference sequence). The DNA for the CDR3 is TGTGCCAGTACCCCAGCGGGGGAGGGCCGAACCGGGGAGCTGTTTTTT. It is translated as CASTPAGEGRTGELFF. The variable domain in full, with the rest retrieved from reference TRBV19 and TRBJ2-2, is DGGITQSPKYLFRKEGQNVTLSCEQNLNHDAMYWYRQDPGQGLRLIYYSQIVNDFQKGDIAEGYSVSREKKESFPLTVTSAQKNPTAFYLCASTPAGEGRTGELFFGEGSRLTVL.

The gene calls are TRBV30 and TRBJ1-5; D is uncertain. Deletions cut 0 bases from V and 6 bases from J, with 9 bases between. CDR1 and CDR2 from the germline V gene are GTSNPN and SVGIG (reference sequence). There are 13 residues in the CDR3. This CDR3 is CAWSVGLSQPQHF. CDR3 coding DNA: TGTGCCTGGAGTGTTGGCTTAAGTCAGCCCCAGCATTTT.

The rearrangement uses TRBV19 and TRBJ1-5, with 10 bases identical to TRBD1. From germline, CDR1 is LNHDA and CDR2 SQIVND (reference sequence). J gave up 5 bases and V 6 bases, and 7 bases lay outside the gene matches. The length of the CDR3 is 15 residues. CDR3 in DNA: TGTGCCAGTAGCCCCGGGACAGGGGTCGATCAGCCCCAGCATTTT. It encodes CASSPGTGVDQPQHF.

V usage is TRBV6-5 and J usage is TRBJ1-5, with D unresolved. This CDR3 comprises 13 residues. V was cut by 7 bases and J by 3 bases, with 10 bases left in between. In germline, CDR1 is MNHEY, CDR2 SVGAGI. The CDR3 reads CASTAAPNQPQHF. DNA of the CDR3: TGTGCCAGCACGGCAGCGCCCAATCAGCCCCAGCATTTT.

The J gene is TRBJ2-3, the V gene TRBV12-3 or TRBV12-4; D is uncertain. This CDR3 is built from 12 residues. V lost 3 bases and J 6 bases, leaving 7 bases between the germline ends. The CDR3 nucleotides are TGTGCCAGCAGTTTTTCGCGCGATACGCAGTATTTT. Translation gives CASSFSRDTQYF.

In its sample, this clone was seen once. Other DNA sequences of this sample code for an identical CDR3. The chain combines TRBV18 with TRBJ1-3, with D perhaps TRBD1 (6 bases). Trimming stripped 1 base from V and 6 bases from J, with 7 bases between. Germline values: CDR1 KGHSH, CDR2 LQKENI. This CDR3 region has 13 residues. Written as DNA, the CDR3 is TGTGCCAGCTCACCACGACAGGAAAACACCATATATTTT. Translating gives CASSPRQENTIYF. Using reference TRBV18 and TRBJ1-3 for the parts outside the CDR3, the full variable domain is NAGVMQNPRHLVRRRGQEARLRCSPMKGHSHVYWYRQLPEEGLKFMVYLQKENIIDESGMPKERFSAEFPKEGPSILRIQQVVRGDSAAYFCASSPRQENTIYFGEGSWLTVV.

The V call is TRBV3-1 (or the pseudogene TRBV3-2), the J call TRBJ2-1; D possibly corresponds to TRBD2 (6 bases). CDR3 size: 14 residues. Germline V CDR1 and CDR2: LGHDT, YNNKEL (reference sequence). V was shortened by 7 bases and J by 1 base, with 11 bases between the two germline ends. CDR3 loop: CASTLRESYNEQFF. The CDR3 DNA is TGTGCCAGCACCCTACGGGAGTCCTACAATGAGCAGTTCTTC.